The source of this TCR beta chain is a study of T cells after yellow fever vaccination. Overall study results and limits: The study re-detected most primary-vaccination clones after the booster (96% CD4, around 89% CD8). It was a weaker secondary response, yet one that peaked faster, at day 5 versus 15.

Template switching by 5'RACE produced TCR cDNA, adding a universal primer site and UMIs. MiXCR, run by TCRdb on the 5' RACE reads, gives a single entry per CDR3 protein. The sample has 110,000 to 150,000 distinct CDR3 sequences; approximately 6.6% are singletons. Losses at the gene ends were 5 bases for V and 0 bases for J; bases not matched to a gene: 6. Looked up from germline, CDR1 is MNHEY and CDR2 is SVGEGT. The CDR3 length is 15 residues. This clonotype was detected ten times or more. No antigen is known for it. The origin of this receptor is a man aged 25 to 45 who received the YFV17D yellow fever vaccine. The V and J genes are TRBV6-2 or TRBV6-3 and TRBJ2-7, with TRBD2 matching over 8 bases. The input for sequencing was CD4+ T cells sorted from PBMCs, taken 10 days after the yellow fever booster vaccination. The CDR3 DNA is TGTGCCAGCAGTACTACTAGCGGAACCTCCTACGAGCAGTACTTC. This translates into CASSTTSGTSYEQYF.